The 28 T cell receptor beta chains reported below all come from one sample, sequenced in a study of graft-versus-host responses after intestinal transplantation. No cognate antigen is known for these TCRs. Sequenced by immunoSEQ multiplex PCR; TCRdb stores in-frame clones only, minus some. The table records under 85,000 clones, 80% to 95% of them present only once. The sequencing here drew on unstimulated CD8+ T cells sorted from spleen or lymph node cells, taken before intestinal transplant. The receptors derive from a human donor who received an intestinal transplant.

CDR3 loop: CASNGNTEAFF. In DNA form, the CDR3 reads TGTGCCAGCAACGGGAACACTGAAGCTTTCTTT. The chain uses TRBV11-2 and TRBJ1-1; no definite D call. From germline, CDR1 is SGHAT and CDR2 FQNNGV. With 7 bases removed from V and 1 base from J, the gap between germline ends came to 4 bases. The CDR3 has 11 amino acids.

CDR3 amino acids: CGSGSPYEQYF. The CDR3 DNA reads TGTGGTAGCGGGAGCCCCTACGAGCAGTACTTC. The chain couples TRBV6-1 to TRBJ2-7, with 9 bases identical to TRBD2. Germline assignment: CDR1 MNHNS and CDR2 SASEGT. This CDR3 spans 11 amino acids.

A few counts support this clone. The V and J genes are TRBV7-9 and TRBJ1-5, with 7 bases fitting TRBD1. J lost 5 bases, V lost 5 bases, and 0 bases had no gene match. The CDR3 covers 12 residues. Germline V gene lookup returns CDR1 SEHNR and CDR2 FQNEAQ (reference sequence). The CDR3 is CASSQGDQPQHF. CDR3 DNA: TGTGCCAGCAGCCAGGGGGATCAGCCCCAGCATTTT. The full variable domain, rest sourced from reference TRBV7-9 and TRBJ1-5, is DTGVSQNPRHKITKRGQNVTFRCDPISEHNRLYWYRQTLGQGPEFLTYFQNEAQLEKSRLLSDRFSAERPKGSFSTLEIQRTEQGDSAMYLCASSQGDQPQHFGDGTRLSIL.

The V gene is TRBV19, the J gene TRBJ2-6; possibly TRBD1 for D (5 bases). The V gene's germline CDR1 is LNHDA and CDR2 SQIVND (reference sequence). The CDR3 extends over 15 amino acids. Trimming shortened V by 2 bases and J by 2 bases, and 7 bases separated the two germline ends. The DNA of the CDR3 is TGTGCCAGTAGTATACAGGGCCCTGGGGCCAACGTCCTGACTTTC. Its translation is CASSIQGPGANVLTF.

This chain links TRBV6-6 with TRBJ2-7; possible D gene TRBD1, 6 bases. CDR1 and CDR2 from the germline V gene are MNHNY and SVGAGI (reference sequence). The CDR3 covers 15 residues. Trimming pared 6 bases from V and 3 bases from J, leaving 18 bases between. As DNA, the CDR3 is TGTGCCAGCAGGCTTAACAGGGCCCCCCTCTACGAGCAGTACTTC. Its protein product is CASRLNRAPLYEQYF.

A few counts support this clone. The chain combines TRBV6-7 with TRBJ1-4; TRBD1 agrees at 7 bases. TRBV6-7 has ORF status, its function being uncertain. There are 13 residues in the CDR3. V shed 5 bases and J 12 bases; nucleotides not matched to a gene: 9. The CDR3 DNA is TGTGCCAGCAGTCGACGACAGGGCGGCCAACTGTTTTTT. This encodes CASSRRQGGQLFF.

This chain uses TRBV11-1 with TRBJ2-1; 9 positions match TRBD1. With 7 bases clipped from V and 9 bases from J, the junction kept 13 bases outside the gene matches. This CDR3 comprises 15 residues. From germline, CDR1 is SGHAT and CDR2 FQDESV (reference sequence). In DNA, the CDR3 is TGTGCCAGCACCCGAGGACAGGGGATTAGTTTTGAGCAGTTCTTC. Protein product: CASTRGQGISFEQFF.

J is TRBJ2-2 and V is TRBV10-1; 14 nucleotides line up with TRBD2. Germline V CDR1 and CDR2: WNHNN, SYGVQD (reference sequence). V lost 6 bases, J lost 0 bases, and 3 bases stayed unmatched. The CDR3 totals 17 residues. The CDR3 DNA sequence: TGCGCCAGCAGCAGACTAGCGGGGGGGCCGAACACCGGGGAGCTGTTTTTT. Its translation is CASSRLAGGPNTGELFF.

The chain has TRBV9 and TRBJ2-2; 7 bases line up with TRBD1. J lost 1 base, V lost 4 bases, and 4 bases had no gene match. CDR1 and CDR2 (germline): SGDLS, YYNGEE. This CDR3 comprises 15 residues. The CDR3 coding sequence is TGTGCCAGCAGCCCCCGGACAGGGAACACCGGGGAGCTGTTTTTT. Amino acids: CASSPRTGNTGELFF. Combining the CDR3 with reference TRBV9 and TRBJ2-2 gives the whole variable domain DSGVTQTPKHLITATGQRVTLRCSPRSGDLSVYWYQQSLDQGLQFLIQYYNGEERAKGNILERFSAQQFPDLHSELNLSSLELGDSALYFCASSPRTGNTGELFFGEGSRLTVL.

The V call is TRBV6-5, the J call TRBJ2-1; 8 bases map to TRBD2. CDR3 length: 16 amino acids. V lost 1 base to trimming and J lost 5 bases; unmatched junction nucleotides: 7. Germline CDR1 MNHEY, CDR2 SVGAGI. The CDR3 spells CASSYFRGGMNNEQFF. The CDR3, as DNA: TGTGCCAGCAGTTACTTTCGCGGGGGGATGAACAATGAGCAGTTCTTC.

This clone has only a few counts. The chain uses TRBV7-6 and TRBJ2-2; tentatively, D is TRBD2 (6 bases). Deletions cut 1 base from V and 7 bases from J, with 10 bases between. The germline CDR1 and CDR2 sequences are SGHVS and FNYEAQ. The CDR3 length is 14 residues. The chain's CDR3 is CASSLGSGDGELFF. The CDR3 DNA is TGTGCCAGCAGCTTAGGTTCGGGGGACGGGGAGCTGTTTTTT.

The chain uses TRBV5-5 and TRBJ2-3; TRBD1 matches at 12 bases. This CDR3 region has 17 residues. The germline V gene encodes CDR1 SGHKS and CDR2 YYEKEE (reference sequence). V dropped 1 base and J dropped 6; count of bases not matched to a gene: 9. CDR3 in amino acids: CASSLSGDRGRSDTQYF. For the CDR3, the DNA is TGTGCCAGCAGCTTGAGTGGGGACAGGGGGCGTTCGGATACGCAGTATTTT.

In this sample, this clone turned up a few times. This chain uses TRBV13 with TRBJ2-6; D gene uncertain. Deletions cut 5 bases from V and 1 base from J, with 6 bases between. This CDR3 spans 14 amino acids. Germline CDR1 reads PRHDT; CDR2 reads FYEKMQ (reference sequence). In DNA form, the CDR3 reads TGTGCCAGCAGCCCTAGATCTGGGGCCAACGTCCTGACTTTC. Protein sequence: CASSPRSGANVLTF.

V is TRBV7-9 and J is TRBJ1-2; D is ambiguous. V was pared by 6 bases and J by 8 bases, with 13 bases between. Germline assignment: CDR1 SEHNR and CDR2 FQNEAQ (reference sequence). The CDR3 covers 12 residues. The CDR3 nucleotides read TGTGCCAGCAGTTACGGACCGGGGGGCTACACCTTC. Residues: CASSYGPGGYTF.

As regards this clone: The same CDR3 can be traced to other DNA sequences in this sample. The chain carries TRBV4-1 and TRBJ1-2, with TRBD1 matching over 10 bases. Germline V gene sequence: CDR1 MGHRA, CDR2 YSYEKL. The CDR3 is made up of 14 amino acids. V dropped 6 bases and J dropped 2; count of bases not matched to a gene: 3. CDR3 in DNA: TGCGCCAGCAGTCAGGACAGGGGGAACTATGGCTACACCTTC. The encoded protein is CASSQDRGNYGYTF.

The chain joins TRBV7-9 to TRBJ1-1, with D possibly being TRBD1 (6 bases). Germline lookup yields CDR1 SEHNR and CDR2 FQNEAQ (reference sequence). V gave up 2 bases and J gave up 4 bases, with 14 bases separating them. This CDR3 region has 15 residues. CDR3 protein: CASSLSGLGATEAFF. The CDR3, as DNA: TGTGCCAGCAGCTTAAGTGGTTTGGGGGCCACTGAAGCTTTCTTT.

The chain recombines TRBV7-8 with TRBJ1-1; TRBD1 matches 7 bases. CDR3 length: 13 residues. V gave up 4 bases and J gave up 6 bases; unmatched junction bases: 5. CDR1 SGHVS and CDR2 FQNEAQ come from the germline V gene. The CDR3 DNA reads as TGTGCCAGCAGCTCCCCCGGACAGGCTGAAGCTTTCTTT. This encodes CASSSPGQAEAFF. Drawing the rest from reference TRBV7-8 and TRBJ1-1, the complete variable domain is GAGVSQSPRYKVAKRGQDVALRCDPISGHVSLFWYQQALGQGPEFLTYFQNEAQLDKSGLPSDRFFAERPEGSVSTLKIQRTQQEDSAVYLCASSSPGQAEAFFGQGTRLTVV.

This chain connects TRBV4-2 to TRBJ1-1; weak D call: TRBD1 (5 bases). Germline lookup yields CDR1 LGHNA and CDR2 YNFKEQ. The CDR3 runs to 15 residues. V lost 2 bases and J 5 bases, leaving 15 bases between the germline ends. CDR3 in DNA: TGTGCCAGCAGCCAACAAACAGGTAGTGGGACTGAAGCTTTCTTT. This codes for CASSQQTGSGTEAFF.

V usage is TRBV10-3 and J usage is TRBJ1-1; 8 bases are shared with TRBD1. Germline V gene data show CDR1 as ENHRY and CDR2 as SYGVKD. The CDR3 totals 15 residues. J gave up 6 bases and V 2 bases, and 8 bases lay outside the gene matches. CDR3 sequence reads: CAISEPGQGSAEAFF. For the CDR3, the DNA is TGTGCCATCAGTGAGCCCGGACAGGGTAGCGCTGAAGCTTTCTTT.

The chain is built from TRBV29-1 and TRBJ2-5, with 8 bases lining up with TRBD2. The CDR3 spans 13 residues. Germline assignment: CDR1 SQVTM and CDR2 ANQGSEA. Losses at the gene ends were 2 bases for V and 4 bases for J; bases not matched to a gene: 3. CDR3 protein: CSVEQTSGETQYF. In DNA, the CDR3 is TGCAGCGTTGAACAAACTAGCGGAGAGACCCAGTACTTC.

The rearrangement links TRBV5-6 to TRBJ2-1; perhaps TRBD1 as D (6 bases). V was trimmed by 2 bases and J by 4 bases, leaving 19 bases between them. The CDR3 runs 17 residues. The germline V gene encodes CDR1 SGHDT and CDR2 YYEEEE. The CDR3 reads CASSFRPDRLSYNEQFF. The CDR3, as DNA: TGTGCCAGCAGCTTTCGGCCAGACAGGTTAAGTTACAATGAGCAGTTCTTC.

The chain combines TRBV5-6 with TRBJ2-3, with 12 bases identical to TRBD2. J gave up 1 base and V 0 bases, and 3 bases lay outside the gene matches. Germline V CDR1 and CDR2: SGHDT, YYEEEE. The CDR3 is 17 amino acids. CDR3 region: CASSLDASGGGTDTQYF. The CDR3, as DNA: TGTGCCAGCAGCTTGGACGCTAGCGGGGGGGGCACAGATACGCAGTATTTT.

The gene calls are TRBV7-3 and TRBJ1-6; D unresolved. Germline CDR1 SGHTA, CDR2 FQGTGA. This CDR3 region has 12 residues. V was cut by 4 bases and J by 12 bases, with 10 bases left in between. The CDR3 loop reads CASSSGGGPLHF. The CDR3 DNA follows: TGTGCCAGCAGCTCCGGTGGTGGACCCCTCCACTTT.

The CDR3 DNA follows: TGTGCCAGTAGTACGGGGTTTATGGGCGAGCAGTACTTC. This encodes CASSTGFMGEQYF. The chain is built from TRBV19 and TRBJ2-7; the D gene is possibly TRBD2 (5 bases). This CDR3 has 13 amino acids. CDR1 and CDR2 (germline): LNHDA, SQIVND (reference sequence). Trimming cost V 4 bases and J 6 bases, with 13 bases left between them.

This clone showed up just once. V usage is TRBV5-1 and J usage is TRBJ1-1; a possible D gene is TRBD1 (5 bases). The CDR3 length is 14 residues. CDR1 and CDR2 (germline): SGHRS, YFSETQ. Trimming pared 0 bases from V and 2 bases from J, leaving 8 bases between. CDR3 region: CASSLDTGNTEAFF. In DNA, the CDR3 is TGCGCCAGCAGCTTGGACACAGGTAACACTGAAGCTTTCTTT.

V is TRBV4-1 and J is TRBJ2-7, with D uncertain. Between the trimmed V and J ends, which lost 0 bases and 2 bases, there was a span of 11 bases. The CDR3 runs 15 residues. In germline, CDR1 is MGHRA, CDR2 YSYEKL. CDR3 loop: CASSQDDTNPYEQYF. The DNA of the CDR3 is TGCGCCAGCAGCCAAGATGACACAAACCCCTACGAGCAGTACTTC.

V gene TRBV6-6 combines with J gene TRBJ2-1, with 13 bases identical to TRBD2. CDR3 length: 15 residues. From germline, CDR1 is MNHNY and CDR2 SVGAGI (reference sequence). After removal of 2 bases from V and 7 bases from J, the junction contained 2 bases not matched to a gene. The CDR3 nucleotides are TGTGCCAGCAGTTACCCGGGACTAGCGGGGAATGAGCAGTTCTTC. It translates to CASSYPGLAGNEQFF.

J is TRBJ1-1 and V is TRBV7-8; a possible D gene is TRBD1 (6 bases). Trimming stripped 5 bases from V and 1 base from J, with 14 bases between. This CDR3 is 15 amino acids long. The V gene's germline CDR1 is SGHVS and CDR2 FQNEAQ. DNA of the CDR3: TGTGCCAGCAGCCGAAGGACACAGGGGAACACTGAAGCTTTCTTT. It encodes CASSRRTQGNTEAFF.